The rows below give T cell receptor beta chains drawn from one sample of a study of human T cells and chemical hapten exposure. TCRdb re-analysed the RACE reads in MiXCR, keeping a single row per CDR3 protein. The sample has 340,000 or so distinct CDR3 sequences, roughly 6.9% seen once. This sample comprised whole blood, obtained in connection with sensitization to the hapten diphenylcyclopropenone (DPC). The receptors stem from a young woman with alopecia areata. Some clones in this sample may be carry-over from other donors' samples. Both conserved end residues are part of each CDR3. The order of the fields is D gene, J gene, clone size, V gene, CDR3 protein, CDR3 DNA. A D gene is named only where the DNA matches it firmly. Clone size is shown for a subset of rows, as once, few, many or a class of expanded clone.

d_call: -
j_call: TRBJ1-1
clone_size: -
v_call: TRBV6-1
cdr3_aa: CASSDGKRTEAFF
cdr3_nt: TGTGCCAGCAGTGATGGGAAGAGGACTGAAGCTTTCTTT

d_call: -
j_call: TRBJ2-2
clone_size: once
v_call: TRBV5-4
cdr3_aa: CASSKGHPTNTGERFF
cdr3_nt: TGTGCCAGCAGCAAGGGACACCCGACCAACACCGGGGAGCGGTTTTTT

d_call: TRBD1
j_call: TRBJ1-1
clone_size: few
v_call: TRBV7-2
cdr3_aa: CASSSWTGGTEAFF
cdr3_nt: TGTGCCAGCAGCTCCTGGACAGGGGGCACTGAAGCTTTCTTT

d_call: TRBD2
j_call: TRBJ2-3
clone_size: few
v_call: TRBV11-1
cdr3_aa: CASSFVAGGSDTQYF
cdr3_nt: TGTGCCAGCAGCTTCGTAGCGGGGGGCTCAGATACGCAGTATTTT

d_call: TRBD2
j_call: TRBJ2-1
clone_size: -
v_call: TRBV6-5
cdr3_aa: CASSFTPAGGSYNEQFF
cdr3_nt: TGTGCCAGCAGTTTCACCCCTGCGGGGGGAAGCTACAATGAGCAGTTCTTC

d_call: -
j_call: TRBJ1-2
clone_size: -
v_call: TRBV4-1
cdr3_aa: CASSQAGGSYGYTF
cdr3_nt: TGCGCCAGCAGCCAAGCCGGGGGTTCCTATGGCTACACCTTC

d_call: -
j_call: TRBJ1-2
clone_size: few
v_call: TRBV10-3
cdr3_aa: CAISTPTSNYGYTF
cdr3_nt: TGTGCCATCAGTACCCCGACATCGAACTATGGCTACACCTTC

d_call: -
j_call: TRBJ1-1
clone_size: -
v_call: TRBV12-3/TRBV12-4
cdr3_aa: CASSKEEGSTEAFF
cdr3_nt: TGTGCCAGCAGTAAAGAGGAGGGTAGCACTGAAGCTTTCTTT

d_call: -
j_call: TRBJ1-1
clone_size: -
v_call: TRBV7-9
cdr3_aa: CASSFRQQWAGEAFF
cdr3_nt: TGTGCCAGCAGCTTCCGACAACAGTGGGCTGGTGAAGCTTTCTTT

d_call: -
j_call: TRBJ2-5
clone_size: few
v_call: TRBV5-6
cdr3_aa: CASSLVFEETQYF
cdr3_nt: TGTGCCAGCAGCTTGGTCTTCGAAGAGACCCAGTACTTC

d_call: -
j_call: TRBJ2-5
clone_size: -
v_call: TRBV4-3
cdr3_aa: CASSQPETQYF
cdr3_nt: TGCGCCAGCAGCCAACCGGAGACCCAGTACTTC

d_call: -
j_call: TRBJ2-7
clone_size: few
v_call: TRBV9
cdr3_aa: CASSVATGPYEQYF
cdr3_nt: TGTGCCAGCAGCGTAGCTACCGGGCCCTACGAGCAGTACTTC

d_call: TRBD1
j_call: TRBJ1-2
clone_size: -
v_call: TRBV6-6
cdr3_aa: CASSYSRATGDGYTF
cdr3_nt: TGTGCCAGCAGTTACTCTCGTGCGACAGGGGACGGCTACACCTTC

d_call: -
j_call: TRBJ1-1
clone_size: -
v_call: TRBV20-1
cdr3_aa: CSAIHPDLTHEAFF
cdr3_nt: TGCAGTGCTATCCATCCGGACCTTACCCATGAAGCTTTCTTT

d_call: TRBD1
j_call: TRBJ1-2
clone_size: many
v_call: TRBV6-5
cdr3_aa: CASSYSIGQEDNYGYTF
cdr3_nt: TGTGCCAGCAGTTACTCGATCGGACAGGAGGATAACTATGGCTACACCTTC

d_call: -
j_call: TRBJ1-1
clone_size: many
v_call: TRBV6-1
cdr3_aa: CASSEIPGVERFSEAFF
cdr3_nt: TGTGCCAGCAGTGAAATTCCGGGGGTGGAGAGATTCTCTGAAGCTTTCTTT

d_call: TRBD1
j_call: TRBJ2-6
clone_size: many
v_call: TRBV19
cdr3_aa: CASSLGQAGANVLTF
cdr3_nt: TGTGCCAGTAGTTTGGGACAGGCTGGGGCCAACGTCCTGACTTTC

d_call: -
j_call: TRBJ2-3
clone_size: many
v_call: TRBV11-2
cdr3_aa: CASSPRMAGADTQYF
cdr3_nt: TGTGCCAGCAGCCCAAGGATGGCAGGGGCAGATACGCAGTATTTT

d_call: -
j_call: TRBJ1-4
clone_size: -
v_call: TRBV5-1
cdr3_aa: CASSPSPGGGEKLFF
cdr3_nt: TGCGCCAGCAGCCCGTCCCCGGGGGGAGGTGAAAAACTGTTTTTT

d_call: -
j_call: TRBJ2-3
clone_size: many
v_call: TRBV12-1
cdr3_aa: CASSFGLRGADTQYF
cdr3_nt: TGTGCCAGCAGCTTCGGTCTGAGAGGGGCAGATACGCAGTATTTT

d_call: TRBD1
j_call: TRBJ2-3
clone_size: few
v_call: TRBV7-9
cdr3_aa: CASTRDSSTDTQYF
cdr3_nt: TGTGCCAGCACCAGGGACAGTAGCACAGATACGCAGTATTTT

d_call: -
j_call: TRBJ1-4
clone_size: many
v_call: TRBV4-1
cdr3_aa: CASSQDPAGSNEKLFF
cdr3_nt: TGCGCCAGCAGCCAAGATCCGGCAGGAAGCAATGAAAAACTGTTTTTT

d_call: -
j_call: TRBJ1-2
clone_size: -
v_call: TRBV10-3
cdr3_aa: CAIRGVMTATNYGYTF
cdr3_nt: TGTGCCATCAGGGGAGTGATGACAGCCACTAACTATGGCTACACCTTC

d_call: TRBD2
j_call: TRBJ2-3
clone_size: many
v_call: TRBV29-1
cdr3_aa: CSGSGTSGTDTQYF
cdr3_nt: TGCAGCGGGAGTGGGACTAGCGGGACAGATACGCAGTATTTT

d_call: TRBD2
j_call: TRBJ2-1
clone_size: -
v_call: TRBV27
cdr3_aa: CASSSGLVMDNDQFF
cdr3_nt: TGTGCCAGCAGTAGCGGACTAGTTATGGACAATGATCAGTTCTTC

d_call: -
j_call: TRBJ1-4
clone_size: many
v_call: TRBV10-3
cdr3_aa: CAISESGRTDNEKLFF
cdr3_nt: TGTGCCATCAGTGAGTCGGGTCGGACAGATAATGAAAAACTGTTTTTT